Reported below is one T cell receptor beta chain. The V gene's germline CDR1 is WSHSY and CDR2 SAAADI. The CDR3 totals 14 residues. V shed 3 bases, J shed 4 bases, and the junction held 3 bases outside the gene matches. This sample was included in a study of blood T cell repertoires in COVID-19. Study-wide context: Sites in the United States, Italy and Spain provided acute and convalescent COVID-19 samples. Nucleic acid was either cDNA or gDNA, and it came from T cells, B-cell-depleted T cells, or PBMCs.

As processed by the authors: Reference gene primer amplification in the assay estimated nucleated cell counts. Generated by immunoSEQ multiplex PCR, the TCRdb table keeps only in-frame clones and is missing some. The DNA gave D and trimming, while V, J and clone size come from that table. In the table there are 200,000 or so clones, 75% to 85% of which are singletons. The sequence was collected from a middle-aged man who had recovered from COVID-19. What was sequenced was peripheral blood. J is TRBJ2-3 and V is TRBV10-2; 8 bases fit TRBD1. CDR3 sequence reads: CASSEQGGPDTQYF. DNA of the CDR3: TGCGCCAGCAGTGAACAGGGGGGCCCAGATACGCAGTATTTT.